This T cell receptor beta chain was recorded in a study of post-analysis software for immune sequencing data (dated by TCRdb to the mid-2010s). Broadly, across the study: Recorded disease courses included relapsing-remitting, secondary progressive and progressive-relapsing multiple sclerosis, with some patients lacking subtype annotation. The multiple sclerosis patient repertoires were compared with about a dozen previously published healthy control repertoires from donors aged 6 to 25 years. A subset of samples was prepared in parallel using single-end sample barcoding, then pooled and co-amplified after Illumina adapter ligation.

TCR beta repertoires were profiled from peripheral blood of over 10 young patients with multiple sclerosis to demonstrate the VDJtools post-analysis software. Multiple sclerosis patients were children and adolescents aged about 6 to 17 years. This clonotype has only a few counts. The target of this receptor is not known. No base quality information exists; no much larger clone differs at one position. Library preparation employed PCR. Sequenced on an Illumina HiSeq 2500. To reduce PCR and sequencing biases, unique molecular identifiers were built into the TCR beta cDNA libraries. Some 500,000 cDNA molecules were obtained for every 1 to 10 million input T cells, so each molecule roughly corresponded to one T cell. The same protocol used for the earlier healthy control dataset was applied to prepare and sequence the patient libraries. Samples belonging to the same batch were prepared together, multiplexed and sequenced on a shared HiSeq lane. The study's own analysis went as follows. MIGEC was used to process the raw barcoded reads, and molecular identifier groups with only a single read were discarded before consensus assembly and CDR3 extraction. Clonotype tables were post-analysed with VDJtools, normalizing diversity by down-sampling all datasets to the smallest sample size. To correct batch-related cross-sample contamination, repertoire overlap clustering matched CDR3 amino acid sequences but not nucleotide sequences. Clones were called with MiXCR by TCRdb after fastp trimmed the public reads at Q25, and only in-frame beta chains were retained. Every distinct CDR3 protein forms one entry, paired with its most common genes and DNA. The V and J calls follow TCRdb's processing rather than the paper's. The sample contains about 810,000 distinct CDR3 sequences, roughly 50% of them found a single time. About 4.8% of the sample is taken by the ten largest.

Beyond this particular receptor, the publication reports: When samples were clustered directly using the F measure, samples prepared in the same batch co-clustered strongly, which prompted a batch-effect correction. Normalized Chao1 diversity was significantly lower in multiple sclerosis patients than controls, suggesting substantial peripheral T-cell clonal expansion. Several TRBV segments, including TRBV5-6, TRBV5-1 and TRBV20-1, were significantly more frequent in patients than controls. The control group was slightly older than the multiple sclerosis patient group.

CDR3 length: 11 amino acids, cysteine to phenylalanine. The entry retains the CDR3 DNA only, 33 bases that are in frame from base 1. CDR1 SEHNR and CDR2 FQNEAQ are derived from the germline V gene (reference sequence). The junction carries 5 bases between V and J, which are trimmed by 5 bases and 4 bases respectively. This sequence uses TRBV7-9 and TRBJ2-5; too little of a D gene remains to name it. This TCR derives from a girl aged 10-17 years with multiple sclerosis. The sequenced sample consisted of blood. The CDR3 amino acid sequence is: CASSRSETQYF. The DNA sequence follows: TGTGCCAGCAGCAGATCAGAGACCCAGTACTTC.